The next 27 T cell receptor beta chains were all read from a single sample in a study of a mutant IDH1 vaccine in newly diagnosed glioma. Time point given: baseline, week 1 (first vaccination visit). The treatment was: pre-vaccination baseline after standard-of-care therapy. The table came from immunoSEQ multiplex PCR; TCRdb's copy has only in-frame clones and leaves some out. The sample holds about 67,000 clones; about 83% are singletons and the top ten take 4.6%. The sample was peripheral blood mononuclear cells (PBMCs), taken from a glioma patient treated with radiotherapy, temozolomide or both. The receptor set was obtained from a woman aged 18-35 years with glioma. Some clones in this sample may be carry-over from other donors' samples.

This chain links TRBV2 with TRBJ2-3, with 9 nucleotides matching TRBD2. Germline loops: CDR1 SNHLY, CDR2 FYNNEI. This CDR3 comprises 13 residues. V trimming: 6 bases; J trimming: 3 bases; junction bases outside the gene matches: 1. The CDR3 here is CASRAGGTDTQYF. CDR3 sequence (DNA): TGTGCCAGCAGGGCGGGGGGGACAGATACGCAGTATTTT.

The rearrangement joins TRBV29-1 to TRBJ1-1; D gene unclear. CDR1 is SQVTM, CDR2 ANQGSEA, per germline. The CDR3 loop spans 12 amino acids. The V and J ends lost 6 bases and 0 bases respectively, with 8 bases between them. The CDR3 DNA is TGCAGCGTACCGGGGATGAACACTGAAGCTTTCTTT. Translating it yields CSVPGMNTEAFF.

This chain uses TRBV7-2 with TRBJ2-5; D might be TRBD2 (6 bases). CDR1 is SGHTA, CDR2 FQGNSA, per germline. The germline V and J ends were trimmed by 3 bases and 7 bases, with 15 bases remaining between them. The CDR3 loop spans 14 amino acids. CDR3 nucleotide sequence: TGTGCCAGCAGCTTGGAGGGGCGGGCTGGGACCCAGTACTTC. Encoded protein: CASSLEGRAGTQYF. The full variable domain, rest sourced from reference TRBV7-2 and TRBJ2-5, is GAGVSQSPSNKVTEKGKDVELRCDPISGHTALYWYRQSLGQGLEFLIYFQGNSAPDKSGLPSDRFSAERTGGSVSTLTIQRTQQEDSAVYLCASSLEGRAGTQYFGPGTRLLVL.

This sequence joins TRBV5-1 and TRBJ2-2, with 10 positions matching TRBD1. Germline-derived CDR1 and CDR2 are SGHRS and YFSETQ. The V and J ends lost 4 bases and 4 bases, in that order; junction bases with no gene match: 10. This CDR3 region has 17 residues. Here the CDR3 reads CASSPWVGQGVTGELFF. The CDR3 region has the DNA TGCGCCAGCAGCCCCTGGGTCGGACAGGGGGTCACCGGGGAGCTGTTTTTT. Supplemented by reference TRBV5-1 and TRBJ2-2, the full variable domain reads KAGVTQTPRYLIKTRGQQVTLSCSPISGHRSVSWYQQTPGQGLQFLFEYFSETQRNKGNFPGRFSGRQFSNSRSEMNVSTLELGDSALYLCASSPWVGQGVTGELFFGEGSRLTVL.

The chain uses TRBV6-5 and TRBJ2-7; 9 bases line up with TRBD1. Germline loops: CDR1 MNHEY, CDR2 SVGAGI. CDR3 length equals 15 residues. With 1 base clipped from V and 4 bases from J, the junction kept 5 bases outside the gene matches. CDR3 bases: TGTGCCAGCAGTTACTTGGTGGGGACAGGGTACGAGCAGTACTTC. It translates to CASSYLVGTGYEQYF.

J is TRBJ2-3 and V is TRBV7-2; possibly TRBD1 for D (5 bases). V lost 0 bases, J lost 0 bases, and 10 bases lay in between. Germline CDR1 is SGHTA and CDR2 is FQGNSA. This CDR3 region has 16 residues. The CDR3 region has the DNA TGTGCCAGCAGCTTAGCGTGGGGCGCTAGCACAGATACGCAGTATTTT. Its protein product is CASSLAWGASTDTQYF. The entire variable domain, with the rest obtained from reference TRBV7-2 and TRBJ2-3, is as follows: GAGVSQSPSNKVTEKGKDVELRCDPISGHTALYWYRQSLGQGLEFLIYFQGNSAPDKSGLPSDRFSAERTGGSVSTLTIQRTQQEDSAVYLCASSLAWGASTDTQYFGPGTRLTVL.

Only one count was recorded for this clone. The chain employs TRBV18 and TRBJ2-1, with a possible D match to TRBD1 (5 bases). The CDR3 length is 13 residues. Trimming removed 0 bases at V and 6 bases at J, with 6 bases between. The germline V gene encodes CDR1 KGHSH and CDR2 LQKENI. The CDR3 region has the DNA TGTGCCAGCTCACCACCGGGGCGCAATGAGCAGTTCTTC. Translation: CASSPPGRNEQFF.

The CDR3 reads CASSHRTEAFF. Here the CDR3 DNA reads TGTGCCAGCAGTCACCGCACTGAAGCTTTCTTT. J is TRBJ1-1 and V is TRBV25-1; D call uncertain. Deletions cut 5 bases from V and 4 bases from J, with 5 bases between. There are 11 residues in the CDR3. The V gene's germline CDR1 is MGHDK and CDR2 SYGVNS.

Remarks on this clone: Other DNA sequences in this specimen translate into the identical CDR3. The chain couples TRBV5-1 to TRBJ2-7; the match to TRBD1 covers 8 bases. Germline V gene sequence: CDR1 SGHRS, CDR2 YFSETQ. Unmatched junction bases numbered 5, after V lost 4 bases and J lost 2 bases. The CDR3 has 14 residues. This CDR3 reads CASSLGTGPYEQYF. The CDR3 DNA reads TGCGCCAGCAGCCTCGGGACAGGCCCCTACGAGCAGTACTTC.

The V and J genes are TRBV6-5 and TRBJ2-7; possible D gene TRBD2, 5 bases. Per germline, CDR1 MNHEY and CDR2 SVGAGI. Trimming pared 2 bases from V and 6 bases from J, leaving 11 bases between. The CDR3 consists of 13 residues. CDR3 sequence (DNA): TGTGCCAGCAGTTACGGAGGCACCTTCGAGCAGTACTTC. Protein: CASSYGGTFEQYF.

The chain has TRBV5-4 and TRBJ2-6; D unclear. The CDR3 totals 15 residues. The germline V gene has CDR1 SGHNT and CDR2 YYREEE (reference sequence). V dropped 4 bases and J dropped 4 bases, with 12 bases sitting between them. CDR3 amino acids: CASSQGPPGANVLTF. CDR3 in DNA: TGTGCCAGCAGCCAAGGGCCCCCCGGGGCCAACGTCCTGACTTTC. Complete variable domain (other parts from reference TRBV5-4 and TRBJ2-6): ETGVTQSPTHLIKTRGQQVTLRCSSQSGHNTVSWYQQALGQGPQFIFQYYREEENGRGNFPPRFSGLQFPNYSSELNVNALELDDSALYLCASSQGPPGANVLTFGAGSRLTVL.

This chain connects TRBV9 to TRBJ1-2, with D maybe TRBD1 (5 bases). With 0 bases removed from V and 0 bases from J, the gap between germline ends came to 12 bases. The CDR3 is 16 amino acids. Germline CDR1 reads SGDLS; CDR2 reads YYNGEE. The CDR3 region has the DNA TGTGCCAGCAGCGTAGGGACACCGTGGACTAACTATGGCTACACCTTC. Translated: CASSVGTPWTNYGYTF.

With regard to this clone: Other DNA sequences in this specimen translate into the identical CDR3. V gene TRBV5-1 combines with J gene TRBJ1-1; no reliable D call. The V gene's germline CDR1 is SGHRS and CDR2 YFSETQ. Between the trimmed V and J ends, which lost 0 bases and 2 bases, there was a span of 8 bases. CDR3 length equals 14 residues. The chain's CDR3 is CASSLDAANTEAFF. CDR3 coding DNA: TGCGCCAGCAGCTTGGATGCAGCTAACACTGAAGCTTTCTTT. The entire variable domain, with the rest obtained from reference TRBV5-1 and TRBJ1-1, is as follows: KAGVTQTPRYLIKTRGQQVTLSCSPISGHRSVSWYQQTPGQGLQFLFEYFSETQRNKGNFPGRFSGRQFSNSRSEMNVSTLELGDSALYLCASSLDAANTEAFFGQGTRLTVV.

This clone was observed a few times. The chain couples TRBV7-9 to TRBJ2-2; TRBD1 matches 9 bases. V lost 5 bases and J lost 4; bases outside the gene matches: 5. Germline-derived CDR1 and CDR2 are SEHNR and FQNEAQ (reference sequence). CDR3 length: 15 amino acids. CDR3 sequence: CASSPGTGSTGELFF. The CDR3 DNA sequence: TGTGCCAGCAGCCCCGGGACAGGGTCCACCGGGGAGCTGTTTTTT.

The rearrangement uses TRBV7-9 and TRBJ1-4, with D possibly matching TRBD1 (6 bases). The CDR3 spans 13 residues. Trimming removed 0 bases from V and 11 bases from J, with 10 bases in between. CDR1 SEHNR and CDR2 FQNEAQ come from the germline V gene (reference sequence). The CDR3 DNA reads as TGTGCCAGCAGCTTAGCGCCTGACAGGAAACTGTTTTTT. Its translation is CASSLAPDRKLFF.

In regard to this clone: Germline and junction disagree at one end, which may indicate a read error. The chain has TRBV2 and TRBJ1-2; TRBD1 matches 10 bases. There are 13 residues in the CDR3. Germline CDR1 reads SNHLY; CDR2 reads FYNNEI. The CDR3 DNA reads TGTGCCAGCAGCCCCCTGTCGCGGGACAGGGGAATCTTC. It is translated as CASSPLSRDRGIF.

Worth noting for this clone: An end of the junction does not agree with germline; a read error may underlie this. The CDR3 reads CASREWGAGTTGELFF. CDR3 DNA sequence: TGTGCCAGCAGAGAATGGGGTGCAGGAACCACCGGGGAGCTGTTTTTT. The chain uses TRBV25-1 and TRBJ2-2; D not certain. CDR3 length: 16 amino acids. The germline V gene encodes CDR1 MGHDK and CDR2 SYGVNS.

As DNA, the CDR3 is TGTGCCAGCAGTTCCCAGGGTGCTGAAGCTTTCTTT. This codes for CASSSQGAEAFF. The rearrangement uses TRBV6-5 and TRBJ1-1; D might be TRBD1 (5 bases). Trimming removed 4 bases at V and 6 bases at J, with 9 bases between. Germline V gene data show CDR1 as MNHEY and CDR2 as SVGAGI. There are 12 residues in the CDR3.

The V gene is TRBV5-1, the J gene TRBJ1-2, with D unclear. V was trimmed by 0 bases and J by 6 bases, leaving 12 bases between them. Germline assignment: CDR1 SGHRS and CDR2 YFSETQ. The CDR3 has 14 amino acids. The CDR3 loop reads CASSLVISENGYTF. The CDR3 region has the DNA TGCGCCAGCAGCTTGGTCATATCTGAAAATGGCTACACCTTC.

The chain uses TRBV18 and TRBJ2-1; 9 bases line up with TRBD2. Germline-derived CDR1 and CDR2 are KGHSH and LQKENI. Trimming took 8 bases from V and 2 from J; bases not matched to a gene: 7. This CDR3 contains 15 residues. The chain's CDR3 is CASLGVAGAYNEQFF. The DNA for the CDR3 is TGTGCCAGCCTCGGGGTAGCGGGGGCCTACAATGAGCAGTTCTTC.

This chain joins TRBV4-1 and TRBJ1-5; weak D call: TRBD1 (5 bases). This CDR3 spans 15 amino acids. The V gene lost 4 bases and the J gene lost 5 bases, with 15 bases spanning the gap. CDR1 is MGHRA and CDR2 is YSYEKL in the germline V gene. The CDR3 DNA sequence: TGCGCCAGCAGCCCAAGTTATAGGGGTGATCAGCCCCAGCATTTT. This sequence encodes CASSPSYRGDQPQHF.

This clone was seen a handful of times. The chain carries TRBV10-3 and TRBJ1-1; D not resolved. Germline V gives CDR1 ENHRY, CDR2 SYGVKD. CDR3 length: 12 amino acids. V was trimmed by 0 bases and J by 10 bases, leaving 9 bases between them. The CDR3 bases are TGTGCCATCAGTGAGTCCAGCAGCGGAGCTTTCTTT. As protein: CAISESSSGAFF.

The chain uses TRBV5-1 and TRBJ1-2; 7 bases map to TRBD1. Germline CDR1 reads SGHRS; CDR2 reads YFSETQ. The V segment lost 3 bases and the J segment 5 bases; nucleotides outside the gene matches: 22. The CDR3 runs to 19 residues. CDR3 sequence: CASSSVRTGKFRGIYGYTF. As DNA, the CDR3 is TGCGCCAGCAGCTCTGTGAGGACAGGAAAATTTCGCGGAATTTATGGCTACACCTTC.

This clone showed up just once. This chain connects TRBV15 to TRBJ1-1; D unresolved. Trimming stripped 6 bases from V and 8 bases from J, with 13 bases between. Germline V gene data show CDR1 as LNHNV and CDR2 as YYDKDF (reference sequence). The CDR3 runs 12 residues. The chain's CDR3 is CATRTGGREAFF. The CDR3 region has the DNA TGTGCCACCAGGACTGGAGGTAGAGAAGCTTTCTTT. The full variable domain, its missing parts supplied by reference TRBV15 and TRBJ1-1, is DAMVIQNPRYQVTQFGKPVTLSCSQTLNHNVMYWYQQKSSQAPKLLFHYYDKDFNNEADTPDNFQSRRPNTSFCFLDIRSPGLGDTAMYLCATRTGGREAFFGQGTRLTVV.

This clone was counted only a few times. The V call is TRBV7-9, the J call TRBJ2-7; 9 bases fit TRBD1. Germline values: CDR1 SEHNR, CDR2 FQNEAQ (reference sequence). The CDR3 has 15 amino acids. The V gene end was trimmed by 3 bases and the J gene end by 0 bases; junction bases not matched to a gene: 3. This chain's CDR3 is CASSFRDRASYEQYF. CDR3 DNA sequence: TGTGCCAGCAGCTTCCGGGACAGGGCCTCCTACGAGCAGTACTTC.

The V call is TRBV10-3, the J call TRBJ2-3; D is uncertain. This CDR3 comprises 11 residues. Trimming shortened V by 6 bases and J by 2 bases, and 3 bases separated the two germline ends. The germline V gene encodes CDR1 ENHRY and CDR2 SYGVKD. The CDR3 DNA reads TGTGCCATCAGATCCACAGATACGCAGTATTTT. Translation gives CAIRSTDTQYF.

This clone was seen just once. The rearrangement links TRBV21-1 to TRBJ2-3; TRBD1, as called in the table, went unchecked against the DNA. TRBV21-1 is termed a pseudogene. The CDR3 runs 14 residues. The DNA for the CDR3 is TGTGCCAGCAGCAAAGGGACAGGGAGGAATACGCAGTATTTT. Translation: CASSKGTGRNTQYF.